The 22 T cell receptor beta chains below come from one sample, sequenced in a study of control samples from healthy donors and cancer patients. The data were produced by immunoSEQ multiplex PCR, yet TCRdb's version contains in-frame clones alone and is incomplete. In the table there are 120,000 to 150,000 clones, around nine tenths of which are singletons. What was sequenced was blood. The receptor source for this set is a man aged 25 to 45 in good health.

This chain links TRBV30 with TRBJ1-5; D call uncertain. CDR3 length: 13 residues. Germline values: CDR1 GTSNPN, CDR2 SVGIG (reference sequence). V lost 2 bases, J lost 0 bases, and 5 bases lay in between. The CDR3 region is CAWSRDSNQPQHF. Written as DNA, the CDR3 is TGTGCCTGGAGTCGGGATAGCAATCAGCCCCAGCATTTT.

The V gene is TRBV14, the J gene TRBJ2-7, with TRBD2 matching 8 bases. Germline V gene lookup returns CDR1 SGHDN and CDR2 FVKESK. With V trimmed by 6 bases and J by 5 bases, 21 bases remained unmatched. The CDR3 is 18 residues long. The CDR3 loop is CASRKRRTGTSSNHEQYF. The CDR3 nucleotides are TGTGCCAGCAGGAAAAGGAGAACCGGGACTAGTTCTAACCACGAGCAGTACTTC.

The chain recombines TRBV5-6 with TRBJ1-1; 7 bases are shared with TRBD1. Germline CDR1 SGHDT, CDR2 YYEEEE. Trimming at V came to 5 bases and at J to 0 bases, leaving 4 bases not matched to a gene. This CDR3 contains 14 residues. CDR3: CASRGQIMNTEAFF. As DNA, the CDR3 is TGTGCCAGCAGGGGACAGATCATGAACACTGAAGCTTTCTTT.

The CDR3 region is CASSTQQGAGYGYTF. DNA of the CDR3: TGTGCCAGCAGCACTCAACAGGGGGCGGGCTATGGCTACACCTTC. The J gene is TRBJ1-2, the V gene TRBV9; 9 positions agree with TRBD1. V dropped 4 bases and J dropped 4; count of bases not matched to a gene: 8. This CDR3 spans 15 amino acids. CDR1 is SGDLS and CDR2 is YYNGEE in the germline V gene. Together with reference TRBV9 and TRBJ1-2, the CDR3 gives the full variable domain: DSGVTQTPKHLITATGQRVTLRCSPRSGDLSVYWYQQSLDQGLQFLIQYYNGEERAKGNILERFSAQQFPDLHSELNLSSLELGDSALYFCASSTQQGAGYGYTFGSGTRLTVV.

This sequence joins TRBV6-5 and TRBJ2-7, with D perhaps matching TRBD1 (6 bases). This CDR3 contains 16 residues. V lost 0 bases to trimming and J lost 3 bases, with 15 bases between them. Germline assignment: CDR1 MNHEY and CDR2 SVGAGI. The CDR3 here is CASSYSTPQGFYEQYF. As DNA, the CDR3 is TGTGCCAGCAGTTACTCGACTCCACAGGGATTCTACGAGCAGTACTTC.

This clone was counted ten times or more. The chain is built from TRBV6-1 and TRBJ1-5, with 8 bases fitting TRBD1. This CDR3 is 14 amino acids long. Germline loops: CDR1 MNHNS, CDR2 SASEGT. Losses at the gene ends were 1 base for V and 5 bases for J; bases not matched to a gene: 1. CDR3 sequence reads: CASSEGQGYQPQHF. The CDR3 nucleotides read TGTGCCAGCAGTGAAGGACAGGGGTATCAGCCCCAGCATTTT.

CDR3 amino acids: CSVSRGPGDTQYF. The CDR3 DNA reads as TGCAGCGTGAGCAGGGGGCCTGGAGATACGCAGTATTTT. This rearrangement joins TRBV29-1 to TRBJ2-3; TRBD1 matches at 8 bases. Germline values: CDR1 SQVTM, CDR2 ANQGSEA. With 6 bases clipped from V and 5 bases from J, the junction kept 7 bases outside the gene matches. CDR3 size: 13 residues.

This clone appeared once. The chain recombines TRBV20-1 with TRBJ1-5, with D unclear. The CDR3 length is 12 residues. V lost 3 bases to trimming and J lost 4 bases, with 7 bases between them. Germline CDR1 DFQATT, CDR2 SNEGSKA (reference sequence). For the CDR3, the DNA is TGCAGTGCTAGTGAGAGGAATCAGCCCCAGCATTTT. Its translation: CSASERNQPQHF.

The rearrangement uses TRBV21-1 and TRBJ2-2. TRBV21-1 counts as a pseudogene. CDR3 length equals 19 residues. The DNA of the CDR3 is TGTGCCAGCAGCAAACTAGGCCCGGGGCAGGCAGGATACACCGGGGAGCTGTTTTTT. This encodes CASSKLGPGQAGYTGELFF.

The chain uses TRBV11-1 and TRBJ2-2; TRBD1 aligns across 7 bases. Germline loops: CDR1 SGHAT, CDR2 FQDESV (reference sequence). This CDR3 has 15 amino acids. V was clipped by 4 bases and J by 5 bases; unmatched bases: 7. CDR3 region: CASSSQFRGTGELFF. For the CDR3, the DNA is TGTGCCAGCAGCTCGCAATTCAGGGGGACCGGGGAGCTGTTTTTT.

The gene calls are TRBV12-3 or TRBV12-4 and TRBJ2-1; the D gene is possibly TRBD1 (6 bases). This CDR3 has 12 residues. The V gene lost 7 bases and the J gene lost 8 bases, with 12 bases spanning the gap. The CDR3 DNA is TGTGCCAGCAAATTCAGGGGCCATGAGCAGTTCTTC. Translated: CASKFRGHEQFF.

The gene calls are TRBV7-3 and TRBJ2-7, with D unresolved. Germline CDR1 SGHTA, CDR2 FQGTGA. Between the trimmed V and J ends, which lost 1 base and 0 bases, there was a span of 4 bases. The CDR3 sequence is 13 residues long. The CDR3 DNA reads TGTGCCAGCAGCTTAAAGCCCTCCTACGAGCAGTACTTC. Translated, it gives CASSLKPSYEQYF.

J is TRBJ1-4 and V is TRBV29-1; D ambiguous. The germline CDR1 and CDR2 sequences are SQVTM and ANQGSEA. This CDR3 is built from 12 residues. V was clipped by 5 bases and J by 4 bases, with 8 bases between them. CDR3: CSVRGDNEKLFF. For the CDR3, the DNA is TGCAGCGTTCGTGGAGATAATGAAAAACTGTTTTTT. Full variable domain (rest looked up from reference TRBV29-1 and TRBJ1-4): SAVISQKPSRDICQRGTSLTIQCQVDSQVTMMFWYRQQPGQSLTLIATANQGSEATYESGFVIDKFPISRPNLTFSTLTVSNMSPEDSSIYLCSVRGDNEKLFFGSGTQLSVL.

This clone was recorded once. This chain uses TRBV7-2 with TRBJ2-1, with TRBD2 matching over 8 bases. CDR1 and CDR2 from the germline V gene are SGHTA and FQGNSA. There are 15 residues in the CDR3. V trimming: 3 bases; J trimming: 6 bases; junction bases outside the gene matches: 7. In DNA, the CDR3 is TGTGCCAGCAGCTTTCGAAGCGGGAGCACCAATGAGCAGTTCTTC. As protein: CASSFRSGSTNEQFF.

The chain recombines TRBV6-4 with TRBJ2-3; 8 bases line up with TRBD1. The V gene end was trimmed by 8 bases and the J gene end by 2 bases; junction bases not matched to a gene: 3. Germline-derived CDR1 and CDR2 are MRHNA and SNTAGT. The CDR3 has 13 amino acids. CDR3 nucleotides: TGTGCCAGCGGGGACAGGAACACAGATACGCAGTATTTT. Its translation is CASGDRNTDTQYF.

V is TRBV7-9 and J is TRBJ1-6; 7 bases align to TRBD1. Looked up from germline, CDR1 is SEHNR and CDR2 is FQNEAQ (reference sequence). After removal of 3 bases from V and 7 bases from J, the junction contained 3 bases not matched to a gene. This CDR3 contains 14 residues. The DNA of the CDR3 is TGTGCCAGCAGCTTGGGACAGCGGAATTCACCCCTCCACTTT. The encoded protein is CASSLGQRNSPLHF.

CDR3 amino acids: CASSIFRGPYTF. CDR3 sequence (DNA): TGTGCCAGTAGTATCTTCAGGGGACCCTACACCTTC. The chain recombines TRBV19 with TRBJ1-2; weak D call: TRBD1 (6 bases). CDR1 is LNHDA and CDR2 is SQIVND in the germline V gene (reference sequence). V was clipped by 3 bases and J by 10 bases, with 12 bases between them. The CDR3 totals 12 residues.

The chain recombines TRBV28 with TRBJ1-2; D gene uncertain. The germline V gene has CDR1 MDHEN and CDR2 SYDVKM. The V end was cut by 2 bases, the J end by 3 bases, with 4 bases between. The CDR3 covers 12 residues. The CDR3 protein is CASSLGHYGYTF. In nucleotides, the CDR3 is TGTGCCAGCAGTTTAGGGCACTATGGCTACACCTTC.

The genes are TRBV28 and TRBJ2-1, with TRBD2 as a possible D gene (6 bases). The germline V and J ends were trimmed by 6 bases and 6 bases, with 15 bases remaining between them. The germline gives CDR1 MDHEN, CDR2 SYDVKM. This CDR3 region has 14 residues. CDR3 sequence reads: CASSPTRGINEQFF. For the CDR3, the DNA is TGTGCCAGCAGCCCGACTAGAGGGATCAATGAGCAGTTCTTC.

This CDR3 reads CASRKRLAAEAFF. The CDR3 nucleotides are TGTGCCAGCAGGAAACGGCTGGCCGCTGAAGCTTTCTTT. The rearrangement links TRBV11-2 to TRBJ1-1, with D unclear. The CDR3 has 13 amino acids. The V end lost 6 bases, the J end lost 6 bases, and 14 bases lay between the germline ends. CDR1 SGHAT and CDR2 FQNNGV come from the germline V gene.

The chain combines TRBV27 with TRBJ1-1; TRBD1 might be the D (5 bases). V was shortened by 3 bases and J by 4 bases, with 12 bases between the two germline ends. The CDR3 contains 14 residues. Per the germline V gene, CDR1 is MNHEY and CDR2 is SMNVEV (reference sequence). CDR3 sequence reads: CASSFVPGGTEAFF. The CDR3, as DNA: TGTGCCAGCAGTTTTGTGCCGGGGGGCACTGAAGCTTTCTTT.

CDR3 DNA sequence: TGTGCCAGTAGTAGCCAGGGAAAGTATAGCAATCAGCCCCAGCATTTT. Amino acids: CASSSQGKYSNQPQHF. The genes are TRBV19 and TRBJ1-5; perhaps TRBD1 as D (5 bases). Germline CDR1 LNHDA, CDR2 SQIVND (reference sequence). Trimming shortened V by 4 bases and J by 0 bases, and 13 bases separated the two germline ends. The CDR3 is 16 residues long.